A selection of T cell receptor beta chains follows, all from one sample in a study of regulatory T cells in long-lasting Graves disease. TCRdb re-called the multiplex PCR reads with MiXCR, one entry per CDR3 protein. The sample lists roughly 420,000 distinct CDR3 sequences; about a sixth were seen once. This sample also appeared in a second study, on T cells in Graves' hyperthyroidism and ophthalmopathy.

Specimen: peripheral blood mononuclear cells (PBMCs), collected at new diagnosis, from a patient treated with antithyroid drugs. The source is a young woman with Graves disease. CDR3s include the opening cysteine and the closing phenylalanine or tryptophan. Each record gives: J gene, D gene, V gene, clone size, CDR3 protein, CDR3 DNA. The D gene is left open where the match is weak. Clone size is shown for a subset of rows, as once, few, many or a class of expanded clone.

j_gene: TRBJ1-1
d_gene: NA
v_gene: TRBV5-1
abundance: many
CDR3aa: CASSSMTENTEAFF
CDR3nt: TGCGCCAGCAGCTCAATGACAGAGAACACTGAAGCTTTCTTT

j_gene: TRBJ2-7
d_gene: NA
v_gene: TRBV25-1
abundance: NA
CDR3aa: CASRDQGTLDEQYF
CDR3nt: TGTGCCAGCAGGGACCAGGGGACATTGGATGAGCAGTACTTC

j_gene: TRBJ2-1
d_gene: NA
v_gene: TRBV27
abundance: NA
CDR3aa: CASSSYSHEQFF
CDR3nt: TGTGCCAGCAGTTCGTACAGCCATGAGCAGTTCTTC

j_gene: TRBJ1-1
d_gene: NA
v_gene: TRBV29-1
abundance: many
CDR3aa: CSVRRGTGAAEAFF
CDR3nt: TGCAGCGTTCGGAGAGGGACGGGGGCGGCTGAAGCTTTCTTT

j_gene: TRBJ1-4
d_gene: TRBD1
v_gene: TRBV6-5
abundance: many
CDR3aa: CASSYRTGANEKLFF
CDR3nt: TGTGCCAGCAGTTACCGGACAGGGGCGAATGAAAAACTGTTTTTT

j_gene: TRBJ2-1
d_gene: TRBD2
v_gene: TRBV12-3/TRBV12-4
abundance: once
CDR3aa: CASSRLAGDTEQFF
CDR3nt: TGTGCCAGCAGTCGACTAGCGGGAGACACTGAGCAGTTCTTC

j_gene: TRBJ1-2
d_gene: NA
v_gene: TRBV15
abundance: many
CDR3aa: CATSREAKGFTSFDGYTF
CDR3nt: TGTGCCACCAGCAGGGAAGCAAAGGGGTTCACTTCTTTCGATGGCTACACCTTC

j_gene: TRBJ1-1
d_gene: NA
v_gene: TRBV7-2
abundance: NA
CDR3aa: CASSPWGDTEAFF
CDR3nt: TGTGCCAGCAGCCCTTGGGGGGACACTGAAGCTTTCTTT

j_gene: TRBJ2-1
d_gene: NA
v_gene: TRBV29-1
abundance: few
CDR3aa: CSAKHKWFPPNEQFF
CDR3nt: TGCAGCGCTAAACATAAATGGTTCCCTCCCAATGAGCAGTTCTTC

j_gene: TRBJ1-1
d_gene: NA
v_gene: TRBV7-2
abundance: many
CDR3aa: CASSPLPEAFF
CDR3nt: TGTGCCAGCAGCCCCTTGCCTGAAGCTTTCTTT

j_gene: TRBJ2-7
d_gene: TRBD1
v_gene: TRBV9
abundance: many
CDR3aa: CASSHPTGTDSYEQYF
CDR3nt: TGTGCCAGCAGCCACCCGACCGGGACAGACTCCTACGAGCAGTACTTC

j_gene: TRBJ2-3
d_gene: NA
v_gene: TRBV9
abundance: NA
CDR3aa: CASSVRNTDTQYF
CDR3nt: TGTGCCAGCAGCGTGCGTAACACAGATACGCAGTATTTT

j_gene: TRBJ2-1
d_gene: NA
v_gene: TRBV20-1
abundance: many
CDR3aa: CSAPPAPYNEQFF
CDR3nt: TGCAGTGCCCCGCCTGCTCCCTACAATGAGCAGTTCTTC

j_gene: TRBJ1-2
d_gene: NA
v_gene: TRBV7-9
abundance: NA
CDR3aa: CASSLGQPLGYGYTF
CDR3nt: TGTGCCAGCAGCTTAGGACAGCCTTTAGGCTATGGCTACACCTTC

j_gene: TRBJ2-1
d_gene: TRBD2
v_gene: TRBV9
abundance: many
CDR3aa: CASSGGSSQQGNEQFF
CDR3nt: TGTGCCAGCAGCGGCGGGAGCTCACAACAAGGGAATGAGCAGTTCTTC

j_gene: TRBJ1-4
d_gene: NA
v_gene: TRBV11-3
abundance: few
CDR3aa: CASSNTDPALDGNEKLFF
CDR3nt: TGTGCCAGCAGCAACACAGACCCGGCCTTGGATGGAAATGAAAAACTGTTTTTT

j_gene: TRBJ2-7
d_gene: NA
v_gene: TRBV5-5
abundance: many
CDR3aa: CASSLGSGRVYEQYF
CDR3nt: TGTGCCAGCAGCTTGGGTTCAGGGCGAGTCTACGAGCAGTACTTC

j_gene: TRBJ2-5
d_gene: TRBD2
v_gene: TRBV12-3/TRBV12-4
abundance: few
CDR3aa: CASSSRLAGDQETQYF
CDR3nt: TGTGCCAGCAGCTCACGACTAGCGGGGGACCAAGAGACCCAGTACTTC

j_gene: TRBJ1-3
d_gene: NA
v_gene: TRBV28
abundance: many
CDR3aa: CASSLRPTSGNTIYF
CDR3nt: TGTGCCAGCAGTTTACGGCCGACCTCTGGAAACACCATATATTTT

j_gene: TRBJ1-1
d_gene: NA
v_gene: TRBV11-2
abundance: many
CDR3aa: CASSIEFPGGNTEAFF
CDR3nt: TGTGCCAGCAGCATAGAGTTCCCGGGAGGGAACACTGAAGCTTTCTTT

j_gene: TRBJ1-2
d_gene: NA
v_gene: TRBV12-3/TRBV12-4
abundance: NA
CDR3aa: CASRSYGDYGYTF
CDR3nt: TGTGCCAGCAGATCCTACGGGGACTATGGCTACACCTTC

j_gene: TRBJ1-3
d_gene: NA
v_gene: TRBV4-2
abundance: NA
CDR3aa: CASSQDESRGNTIYF
CDR3nt: TGTGCCAGCAGCCAAGATGAGTCCCGCGGAAACACCATATATTTT

j_gene: TRBJ2-7
d_gene: TRBD2
v_gene: TRBV3-1
abundance: many
CDR3aa: CASSPPRGIAGGPLEQYF
CDR3nt: TGTGCCAGCAGCCCCCCCCGTGGGATAGCGGGAGGGCCTCTCGAGCAGTACTTC

j_gene: TRBJ1-2
d_gene: NA
v_gene: TRBV11-2
abundance: NA
CDR3aa: CASSLFLGETNYGYTF
CDR3nt: TGTGCCAGCAGCTTATTTTTGGGGGAAACGAACTATGGCTACACCTTC

j_gene: TRBJ1-1
d_gene: TRBD1
v_gene: TRBV11-2
abundance: many
CDR3aa: CASSLEAGQGAAFF
CDR3nt: TGTGCCAGCAGCTTAGAAGCGGGACAGGGGGCTGCTTTCTTT

j_gene: TRBJ2-2
d_gene: TRBD2
v_gene: TRBV12-3/TRBV12-4
abundance: NA
CDR3aa: CASSPPGLLNTGELFF
CDR3nt: TGTGCCAGCAGTCCACCGGGACTACTTAACACCGGGGAGCTGTTTTTT

j_gene: TRBJ1-2
d_gene: TRBD1
v_gene: TRBV6-1
abundance: NA
CDR3aa: CASSPVGGQRSYGYTF
CDR3nt: TGTGCCAGCAGTCCGGTAGGGGGACAGAGGTCGTATGGCTACACCTTC

j_gene: TRBJ2-1
d_gene: TRBD2
v_gene: TRBV7-9
abundance: NA
CDR3aa: CASSLVKLGLAGVGEQFF
CDR3nt: TGTGCCAGCAGTCTCGTCAAACTGGGACTAGCGGGAGTAGGTGAGCAGTTCTTC